Below, 27 T cell receptor beta chains from the same sample are listed, as sequenced in a study of shared clonotypes between healthy human individuals. Data came from immunoSEQ multiplex PCR; TCRdb stores just in-frame clones and leaves some out. The repertoire holds some 2,100,000 clones, with approximately 96% as singletons. Specimen: naive CD4+ T cells sorted from blood. As for subset: CD45RA+ positively selected. These receptors were collected from a young man in good health.

The chain uses TRBV5-1 and TRBJ2-5; 7 nucleotides align to TRBD1. The CDR3 is 14 residues long. CDR1 is SGHRS, CDR2 YFSETQ, per germline. Unmatched junction bases numbered 3, after V lost 1 base and J lost 3 bases. CDR3 amino acids: CASSLTDRKETQYF. The CDR3 DNA reads as TGCGCCAGCAGCTTGACGGACAGGAAAGAGACCCAGTACTTC.

Only a few counts were recorded for this clone. The sample contains more than one DNA sequence encoding this CDR3. This chain joins TRBV19 and TRBJ2-7, with 12 nucleotides matching TRBD2. The length of the CDR3 is 14 residues. V gave up 6 bases and J gave up 2 bases; unmatched junction bases: 2. In germline, CDR1 is LNHDA, CDR2 SQIVND (reference sequence). Here the CDR3 reads CASSLAGGPYEQYF. The CDR3 coding sequence is TGTGCCAGTAGCCTAGCGGGGGGGCCCTACGAGCAGTACTTC.

The V and J genes are TRBV7-2 and TRBJ2-7; D possibly corresponds to TRBD2 (7 bases). V was pared by 5 bases and J by 3 bases, with 14 bases between. CDR1 SGHTA and CDR2 FQGNSA come from the germline V gene. CDR3 length equals 14 residues. CDR3 region: CASSQREGGYEQYF. The CDR3 coding sequence is TGTGCCAGCAGCCAGCGGGAAGGGGGCTACGAGCAGTACTTC.

The V gene is TRBV10-1, the J gene TRBJ2-7; possibly TRBD2 for D (6 bases). This CDR3 region has 14 residues. Germline V gene lookup returns CDR1 WNHNN and CDR2 SYGVQD (reference sequence). V gave up 7 bases and J gave up 1 base, with 14 bases separating them. CDR3 amino acids: CASTLRGTSYEQYF. The CDR3 region has the DNA TGCGCCAGCACCCTAAGAGGGACTTCCTACGAGCAGTACTTC.

Regarding this clone: Other DNA sequences in this specimen translate into the identical CDR3. The gene calls are TRBV18 and TRBJ1-1; D unclear. Germline CDR1 and CDR2: KGHSH and LQKENI. The V end lost 2 bases, the J end lost 3 bases, and 7 bases lay between the germline ends. The CDR3 spans 13 residues. The DNA of the CDR3 is TGTGCCAGCTCACCAGGAGGTCACACTGAAGCTTTCTTT. It yields the protein CASSPGGHTEAFF. Variable domain in full (rest from reference TRBV18 and TRBJ1-1): NAGVMQNPRHLVRRRGQEARLRCSPMKGHSHVYWYRQLPEEGLKFMVYLQKENIIDESGMPKERFSAEFPKEGPSILRIQQVVRGDSAAYFCASSPGGHTEAFFGQGTRLTVV.

The chain employs TRBV2 and TRBJ2-7, with D tentatively TRBD1 (7 bases). V lost 3 bases to trimming and J lost 6 bases, with 12 bases between them. Germline loops: CDR1 SNHLY, CDR2 FYNNEI. This CDR3 contains 13 residues. The CDR3 DNA is TGTGCCAGCAGTGAGAGGCAGGGGGGCGAGCAGTACTTC. This codes for CASSERQGGEQYF.

The V and J genes are TRBV28 and TRBJ1-5, with D perhaps matching TRBD1 (5 bases). Germline V gene lookup returns CDR1 MDHEN and CDR2 SYDVKM. V was shortened by 7 bases and J by 4 bases, with 11 bases between the two germline ends. The CDR3 is made up of 13 amino acids. The CDR3 sequence is CASTPTGNQPQHF. In DNA, the CDR3 is TGTGCCAGCACCCCCACAGGTAATCAGCCCCAGCATTTT.

Note on this clone: The sample contains more than one DNA sequence encoding this CDR3. V is TRBV10-3 and J is TRBJ1-5; no firm D call. The CDR3 spans 14 residues. The germline V gene has CDR1 ENHRY and CDR2 SYGVKD. The ends were cut back, 0 bases at V and 1 base at J, with 4 bases in the middle. CDR3 bases: TGTGCCATCAGTGAGTCGGGCAGCAATCAGCCCCAGCATTTT. It codes for CAISESGSNQPQHF.

The V and J genes are TRBV7-9 and TRBJ2-2; TRBD1 might be the D (5 bases). This CDR3 contains 16 residues. Germline CDR1 SEHNR, CDR2 FQNEAQ (reference sequence). V was clipped by 3 bases and J by 0 bases, with 11 bases between them. CDR3 loop: CASSFLGAPNTGELFF. For the CDR3, the DNA is TGTGCCAGCAGCTTTCTTGGGGCCCCGAACACCGGGGAGCTGTTTTTT.

V gene TRBV7-9 combines with J gene TRBJ2-6, with D unclear. The CDR3 has 15 residues. Trimming took off 5 bases at V and 0 bases at J, with 8 bases between the two ends. CDR1 is SEHNR, CDR2 FQNEAQ, per germline (reference sequence). The CDR3 bases are TGTGCCAGCAGCCCGACAAGCTCTGGGGCCAACGTCCTGACTTTC. Translating gives CASSPTSSGANVLTF.

The chain is built from TRBV5-1 and TRBJ2-3, with a tentative D call TRBD2 (6 bases). CDR1 is SGHRS, CDR2 YFSETQ, per germline. V lost 4 bases, J lost 4 bases, and 10 bases lay in between. CDR3 length: 13 amino acids. Here the CDR3 reads CASSEAGADTQYF. CDR3 coding DNA: TGCGCCAGCAGCGAAGCGGGTGCAGATACGCAGTATTTT. The full variable domain, with the rest looked up from reference TRBV5-1 and TRBJ2-3, is KAGVTQTPRYLIKTRGQQVTLSCSPISGHRSVSWYQQTPGQGLQFLFEYFSETQRNKGNFPGRFSGRQFSNSRSEMNVSTLELGDSALYLCASSEAGADTQYFGPGTRLTVL.

The chain has TRBV5-6 and TRBJ1-3; 7 bases agree with TRBD1. V shed 3 bases and J 2 bases; nucleotides not matched to a gene: 2. The V gene's germline CDR1 is SGHDT and CDR2 YYEEEE. There are 14 residues in the CDR3. The CDR3 sequence: CASSSQGAGNTIYF. CDR3 DNA sequence: TGTGCCAGCAGCTCCCAGGGGGCTGGAAACACCATATATTTT.

For this clone: Distinct nucleotide sequences in the sample also encode this CDR3. J is TRBJ2-3 and V is TRBV18, with 8 bases aligning to TRBD1. The V gene end was trimmed by 0 bases and the J gene end by 4 bases; junction bases not matched to a gene: 3. The CDR3 consists of 15 residues. Germline CDR1 is KGHSH and CDR2 is LQKENI. CDR3 DNA: TGTGCCAGCTCACCACCAGGACAGGGCCCAGATACGCAGTATTTT. Translated, it gives CASSPPGQGPDTQYF.

There are a few counts of this clone. The chain couples TRBV28 to TRBJ1-6, with D tentatively TRBD1 (5 bases). Trimming took off 3 bases at V and 9 bases at J, with 15 bases between the two ends. This CDR3 region has 15 residues. Germline CDR1 reads MDHEN; CDR2 reads SYDVKM. The CDR3 here is CASSLSSGLGSPLHF. Here the CDR3 DNA reads TGTGCCAGCAGTTTGTCTTCAGGGCTCGGTTCACCCCTCCACTTT.

Of note for this clone: Other DNA sequences in this sample translate to the same CDR3. The V and J genes are TRBV19 and TRBJ2-2; D not certain. Looked up from germline, CDR1 is LNHDA and CDR2 is SQIVND (reference sequence). The CDR3 covers 14 residues. V dropped 2 bases and J dropped 2 bases, with 6 bases sitting between them. CDR3 in amino acids: CASSISPNTGELFF. CDR3 in DNA: TGTGCCAGTAGTATAAGTCCAAACACCGGGGAGCTGTTTTTT.

The chain links TRBV11-2 to TRBJ1-2, with a tentative D call TRBD1 (6 bases). Germline CDR1 reads SGHAT; CDR2 reads FQNNGV. Trimming took 1 base from V and 14 from J, leaving 17 bases between them. This CDR3 contains 13 residues. CDR3 nucleotides: TGTGCCAGCAGCTTAGGGGAGCTCGGGGGGCCGACCTTC. Translated: CASSLGELGGPTF.

The chain couples TRBV7-3 to TRBJ2-3, with 7 bases lining up with TRBD2. After removal of 5 bases from V and 5 bases from J, the junction contained 19 bases not matched to a gene. The germline CDR1 and CDR2 sequences are SGHTA and FQGTGA. The CDR3 extends over 18 amino acids. The CDR3 region has the DNA TGTGCCAGCAGCGAACTGGGGGGGACCCCCGAGTTGCGAGATACGCAGTATTTT. Amino acids: CASSELGGTPELRDTQYF.

This chain connects TRBV30 to TRBJ2-2, with TRBD1 as a possible D gene (6 bases). Germline V gives CDR1 GTSNPN, CDR2 SVGIG (reference sequence). Trimming removed 0 bases at V and 4 bases at J, with 9 bases between. CDR3 length: 14 residues. CDR3 sequence reads: CAWSVRGTTGELFF. The CDR3 DNA sequence: TGTGCCTGGAGTGTTAGGGGGACCACCGGGGAGCTGTTTTTT. The whole variable domain, filled in from reference TRBV30 and TRBJ2-2, reads SQTIHQWPATLVQPVGSPLSLECTVEGTSNPNLYWYRQAAGRGLQLLFYSVGIGQISSEVPQNLSASRPQDRQFILSSKKLLLSDSGFYLCAWSVRGTTGELFFGEGSRLTVL.

The CDR3 region is CASSRPDHGQGAGGNQPQHF. DNA of the CDR3: TGTGCCAGCAGCAGACCCGATCATGGACAGGGGGCCGGGGGCAATCAGCCCCAGCATTTT. The genes are TRBV21-1 and TRBJ1-5; the table names TRBD1, a call not compared with the DNA. TRBV21-1 is annotated as a pseudogene. This CDR3 is built from 20 residues.

CDR3: CAISDHPAAGDGYTF. CDR3 coding DNA: TGTGCCATCAGTGATCACCCTGCGGCAGGGGATGGCTACACCTTC. The genes are TRBV10-3 and TRBJ1-2; a possible D gene is TRBD1 (6 bases). From germline, CDR1 is ENHRY and CDR2 SYGVKD. The CDR3 covers 15 residues. V lost 3 bases, J lost 6 bases, and 17 bases lay in between.

The rearrangement joins TRBV5-6 to TRBJ1-1; 7 bases map to TRBD1. The length of the CDR3 is 13 residues. CDR1 SGHDT and CDR2 YYEEEE come from the germline V gene. Trimming cost V 4 bases and J 1 base; bases outside gene matches: 1. CDR3: CASSRTGNTEAFF. Written as DNA, the CDR3 is TGTGCCAGCAGCCGGACAGGGAACACTGAAGCTTTCTTT.

This clone was recorded only once. This chain links TRBV4-3 with TRBJ2-2, with D tentatively TRBD2 (6 bases). The CDR3 spans 14 residues. Trimming shortened V by 0 bases and J by 6 bases, and 8 bases separated the two germline ends. The germline V gene has CDR1 LGHNA and CDR2 YSLEER. Here the CDR3 reads CASSQDGSAGELFF. The CDR3 coding sequence is TGCGCCAGCAGCCAAGACGGGAGTGCCGGGGAGCTGTTTTTT.

This sequence joins TRBV18 and TRBJ2-1; D is unclear. The CDR3 is 11 residues long. CDR1 and CDR2 from the germline V gene are KGHSH and LQKENI. Trimming left V 4 bases short and J 8 bases short, with 6 bases between. Written as DNA, the CDR3 is TGTGCCAGCTCACGTTGGGATGAGCAGTTCTTC. It is translated as CASSRWDEQFF.

This clone has just one count. This sequence joins TRBV4-3 and TRBJ2-2; 9 positions agree with TRBD1. The CDR3 runs to 15 residues. Germline loops: CDR1 LGHNA, CDR2 YSLEER. V shed 4 bases and J 4 bases; nucleotides not matched to a gene: 4. This CDR3 reads CASSPQGQGTGELFF. CDR3 nucleotides: TGCGCCAGCAGCCCCCAGGGACAGGGCACCGGGGAGCTGTTTTTT.

The V and J genes are TRBV11-2 and TRBJ1-1; TRBD1 matches 8 bases. Germline-derived CDR1 and CDR2 are SGHAT and FQNNGV. V lost 4 bases and J lost 3; bases outside the gene matches: 4. The CDR3 covers 14 residues. CDR3 bases: TGTGCCAGCAGCTCACAGGGGGGTGACACTGAAGCTTTCTTT. This gives the protein CASSSQGGDTEAFF.

This chain links TRBV7-2 with TRBJ1-6; 7 bases map to TRBD1. Germline V gene lookup returns CDR1 SGHTA and CDR2 FQGNSA. The V segment lost 5 bases and the J segment 3 bases; nucleotides outside the gene matches: 7. This CDR3 is 16 amino acids long. The CDR3 DNA reads TGTGCCAGCAGCGGGACAGTGGGCCACTATAATTCACCCCTCCACTTT. Translated, it gives CASSGTVGHYNSPLHF.

The chain is built from TRBV6-5 and TRBJ1-6; 10 bases are a match to TRBD1. Germline V gene data show CDR1 as MNHEY and CDR2 as SVGAGI. This CDR3 spans 13 amino acids. V lost 2 bases and J lost 11; bases outside the gene matches: 0. The CDR3, as DNA: TGTGCCAGCAGTTACGGGACAGGGGCACCCCTCCACTTT. Its protein is CASSYGTGAPLHF.